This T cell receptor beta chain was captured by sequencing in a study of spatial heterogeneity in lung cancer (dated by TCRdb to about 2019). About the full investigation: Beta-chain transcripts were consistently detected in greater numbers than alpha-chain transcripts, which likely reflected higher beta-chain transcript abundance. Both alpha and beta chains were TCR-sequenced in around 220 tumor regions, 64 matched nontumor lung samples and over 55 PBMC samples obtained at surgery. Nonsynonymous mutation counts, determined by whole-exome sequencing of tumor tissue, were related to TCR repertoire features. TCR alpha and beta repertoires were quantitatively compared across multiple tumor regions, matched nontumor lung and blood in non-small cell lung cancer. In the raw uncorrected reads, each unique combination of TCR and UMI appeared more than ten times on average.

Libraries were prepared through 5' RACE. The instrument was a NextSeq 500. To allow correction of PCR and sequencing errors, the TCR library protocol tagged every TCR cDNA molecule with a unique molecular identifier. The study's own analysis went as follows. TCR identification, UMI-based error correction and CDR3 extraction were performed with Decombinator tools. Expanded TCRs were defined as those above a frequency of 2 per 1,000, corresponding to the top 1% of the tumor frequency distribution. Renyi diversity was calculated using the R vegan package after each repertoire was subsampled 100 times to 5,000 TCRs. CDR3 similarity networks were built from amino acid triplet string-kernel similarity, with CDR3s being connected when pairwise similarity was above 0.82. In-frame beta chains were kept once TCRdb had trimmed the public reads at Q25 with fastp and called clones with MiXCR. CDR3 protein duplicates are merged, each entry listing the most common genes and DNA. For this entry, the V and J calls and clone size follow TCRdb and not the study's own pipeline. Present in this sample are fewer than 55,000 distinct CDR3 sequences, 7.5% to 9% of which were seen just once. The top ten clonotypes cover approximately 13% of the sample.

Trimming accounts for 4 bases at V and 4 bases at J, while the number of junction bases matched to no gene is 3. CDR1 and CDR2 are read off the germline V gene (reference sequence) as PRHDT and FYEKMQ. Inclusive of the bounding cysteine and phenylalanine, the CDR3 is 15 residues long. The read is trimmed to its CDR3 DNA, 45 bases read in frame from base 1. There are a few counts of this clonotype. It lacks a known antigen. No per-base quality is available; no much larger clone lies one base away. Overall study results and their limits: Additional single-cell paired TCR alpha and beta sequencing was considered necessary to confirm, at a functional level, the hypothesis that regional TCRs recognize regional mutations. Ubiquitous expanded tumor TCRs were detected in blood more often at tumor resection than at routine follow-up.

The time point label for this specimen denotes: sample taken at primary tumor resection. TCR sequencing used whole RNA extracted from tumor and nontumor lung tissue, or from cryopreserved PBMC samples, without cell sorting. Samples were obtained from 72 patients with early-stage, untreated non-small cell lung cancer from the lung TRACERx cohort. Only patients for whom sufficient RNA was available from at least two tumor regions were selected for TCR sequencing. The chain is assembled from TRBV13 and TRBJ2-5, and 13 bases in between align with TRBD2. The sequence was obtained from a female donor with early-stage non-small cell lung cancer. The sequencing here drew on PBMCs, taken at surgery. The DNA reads TGTGCCAGCAGCTCGGGACTAGCGGGGATAGAGACCCAGTACTTC. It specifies CASSSGLAGIETQYF.